This T cell receptor (beta chain) was recorded in a study of CD8+CD57+ T cells in acquired aplastic anemia. Whole-study results and caveats: Overlap between patients and controls comprised roughly 28 CD8+ CDR3 sequences.

According to the study, genomic DNA was the template for TCR beta VDJ and CDR3 profiling. TCRdb itself ran the reads through MiXCR, one entry per CDR3 protein. Of a few hundred thousand distinct CDR3 sequences listed, approximately 60% are singletons. Details on this clonotype: No antigen is known for it.

Germline assignment: CDR1 SEHNR and CDR2 FQNEAQ (reference sequence). CDR3 length equals 14 residues. Source material: sorted CD4+, CD8+, or CD8+CD57+ T cells (not recorded which) from PBMCs. The chain couples TRBV7-9 to TRBJ2-7, with D possibly matching TRBD2 (5 bases). The better agreement between TRBJ2-1 and the DNA end casts doubt on the J call. This receptor was taken from a human donor in good health. CDR3 protein: CASSPRTALGEQFF. The CDR3 nucleotides are TGTGCCAGCAGCCCGAGGACTGCCCTTGGTGAGCAGTTCTTC.